This entry lists 11 T cell receptor beta chains sequenced from one sample in a study of control samples from healthy donors and cancer patients. The method was immunoSEQ multiplex PCR; TCRdb's version includes in-frame clones alone and lacks a portion of them. This table holds 100,000 to 150,000 clones, 80% to 95% found once. Specimen: PBMCs. Source of these receptors: an older man with head and neck cancer.

V gene TRBV5-4 combines with J gene TRBJ1-4, with a tentative D call TRBD1 (6 bases). CDR3 size: 15 residues. Germline loops: CDR1 SGHNT, CDR2 YYREEE (reference sequence). Trimming left V 4 bases short and J 0 bases short, with 10 bases between. The CDR3 protein is CASSADSATNEKLFF. For the CDR3, the DNA is TGTGCCAGCAGCGCGGACAGCGCAACTAATGAAAAACTGTTTTTT. The whole variable domain, remainder taken from reference TRBV5-4 and TRBJ1-4, is ETGVTQSPTHLIKTRGQQVTLRCSSQSGHNTVSWYQQALGQGPQFIFQYYREEENGRGNFPPRFSGLQFPNYSSELNVNALELDDSALYLCASSADSATNEKLFFGSGTQLSVL.

This clone was observed a single time. V and J are TRBV6-6 and TRBJ2-7, with D unresolved. There are 13 residues in the CDR3. Trimming shortened V by 7 bases and J by 3 bases, and 13 bases separated the two germline ends. Germline V lookup: CDR1 MNHNY, CDR2 SVGAGI (reference sequence). CDR3 region: CASNTRRSYEQYF. DNA for the CDR3: TGTGCCAGCAACACACGCCGGAGCTACGAGCAGTACTTC.

The genes are TRBV29-1 and TRBJ2-6, with TRBD1 matching over 8 bases. The CDR3 is 14 residues long. Germline V gene lookup returns CDR1 SQVTM and CDR2 ANQGSEA. J gave up 2 bases and V 7 bases, and 4 bases lay outside the gene matches. Here the CDR3 reads CSALTGAGANVLTF. The DNA of the CDR3 is TGCAGCGCACTGACAGGGGCTGGGGCCAACGTCCTGACTTTC.

The chain employs TRBV6-2 or TRBV6-3 and TRBJ2-1; TRBD2 matches 7 bases. CDR1 is MNHEY and CDR2 is SVGEGT in the germline V gene. The trim removed 5 bases at V and 1 base at J, leaving 8 bases unmatched. The CDR3 extends over 16 amino acids. CDR3 residues: CASSNLLAFSYNEQFF. CDR3 DNA sequence: TGTGCCAGCAGTAACCTACTAGCGTTTTCCTACAATGAGCAGTTCTTC.

The J gene is TRBJ1-4, the V gene TRBV7-9; 7 bases line up with TRBD1. This CDR3 has 12 residues. Germline CDR1 and CDR2: SEHNR and FQNEAQ (reference sequence). The J segment lost 13 bases and the V segment lost 5 bases, leaving 7 bases of the junction unmatched. This chain's CDR3 is CASSLGGGGLFF. The CDR3 region has the DNA TGTGCCAGCAGCCTAGGGGGCGGCGGACTGTTTTTT.

This chain connects TRBV2 to TRBJ2-7; 7 bases agree with TRBD2. This CDR3 has 12 residues. CDR1 is SNHLY and CDR2 is FYNNEI in the germline V gene. After removal of 7 bases from V and 6 bases from J, the junction contained 6 bases not matched to a gene. The CDR3 DNA is TGTGCCAGCACCCGGACTAGACTCGAGCAGTACTTC. This codes for CASTRTRLEQYF.

The rearrangement uses TRBV4-3 and TRBJ2-2; 11 bases match TRBD1. The V and J ends lost 4 bases and 2 bases, in that order; junction bases with no gene match: 15. Per the germline V gene, CDR1 is LGHNA and CDR2 is YSLEER. CDR3 size: 20 residues. CDR3 nucleotides: TGCGCCAGCAGCCTAAGACGGACAGGGGGCGCCCCAACCAACACCGGGGAGCTGTTTTTT. This sequence encodes CASSLRRTGGAPTNTGELFF.

The chain is built from TRBV6-5 and TRBJ1-2, with no clear D. The CDR3 length is 14 residues. V lost 6 bases and J 0 bases, leaving 11 bases between the germline ends. From germline, CDR1 is MNHEY and CDR2 SVGAGI. CDR3 DNA: TGTGCCAGCAGCTGGGAGGGCCCTAACTATGGCTACACCTTC. As protein: CASSWEGPNYGYTF.

Regarding this clone: At one boundary the junction diverges from the germline segment, which might be a read error. The rearrangement uses TRBV3-1 (or the pseudogene TRBV3-2) and TRBJ2-7, with D perhaps matching TRBD2 (7 bases). Per the germline V gene, CDR1 is LGHDT and CDR2 is YNNKEL (reference sequence). CDR3 length: 13 amino acids. The CDR3 region has the DNA TGTGCCAGCAGCCAAACCGAGGACAGCGGGGCCTGCTTC. It translates to CASSQTEDSGACF.

The chain carries TRBV3-1 (or the pseudogene TRBV3-2) and TRBJ2-7, with 11 nucleotides matching TRBD2. The CDR3 has 18 amino acids. With 4 bases clipped from V and 9 bases from J, the junction kept 20 bases outside the gene matches. Germline CDR1 and CDR2: LGHDT and YNNKEL (reference sequence). CDR3 loop: CASSRRLAGPSYESGQYF. The CDR3 bases are TGTGCCAGCAGCCGCCGACTAGCGGGGCCCTCCTACGAGTCGGGGCAGTACTTC.

The chain recombines TRBV7-6 with TRBJ1-5; no reliable D call. The CDR3 runs to 13 residues. Germline CDR1 is SGHVS and CDR2 is FNYEAQ. Deletions cut 0 bases from V and 4 bases from J, with 4 bases between. The CDR3 sequence: CASSLAQNQPQHF. In DNA form, the CDR3 reads TGTGCCAGCAGCTTAGCGCAGAATCAGCCCCAGCATTTT.